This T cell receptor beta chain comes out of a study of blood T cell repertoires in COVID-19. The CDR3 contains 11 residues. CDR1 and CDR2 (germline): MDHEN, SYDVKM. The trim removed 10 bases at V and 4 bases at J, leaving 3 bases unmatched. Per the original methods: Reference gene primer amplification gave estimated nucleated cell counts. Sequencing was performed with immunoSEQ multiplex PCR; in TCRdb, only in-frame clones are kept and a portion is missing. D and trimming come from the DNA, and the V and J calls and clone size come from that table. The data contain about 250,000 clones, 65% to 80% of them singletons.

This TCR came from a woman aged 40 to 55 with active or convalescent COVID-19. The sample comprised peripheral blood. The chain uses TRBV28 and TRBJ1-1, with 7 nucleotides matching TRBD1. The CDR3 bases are TGTGCCACCTCAGGGGGCACTGAAGCTTTCTTT. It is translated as CATSGGTEAFF.